This T cell receptor beta chain appears in the sequencing data of a study of Siglec-9 on CD8 T cells in melanoma. Germline CDR1 reads MNHEY; CDR2 reads SMNVEV (reference sequence). V gave up 3 bases and J gave up 3 bases; unmatched junction bases: 12. This CDR3 has 17 amino acids. The study, taken as a whole, reports: Siglec-9 reportedly marks and regulates an effector memory CD8+ T-cell subset apparently accumulating in melanoma tumors.

TCRdb's table, derived via immunoSEQ multiplex PCR, lists solely in-frame clones and lacks some. The data show 25,000 to 30,000 clones, more than 80% seen once. About this clone: Antigen: not known.

The source is a human donor in good health. The specimen sequenced was Siglec-9- CD8+ T cells sorted from blood. V and J are TRBV27 and TRBJ1-2, with 8 nucleotides matching TRBD1. CDR3 region: CASSFVGPGGADYGYTF. As DNA, the CDR3 is TGTGCCAGCAGTTTTGTCGGTCCAGGGGGCGCGGACTATGGCTACACCTTC.